Following are 8 T cell receptor beta chains from one sample sequenced in a study of CD8+ T cells in alopecia areata. RNA extraction and reverse transcription yielded cDNA as sequencing template. Sequenced by immunoSEQ multiplex PCR; TCRdb stores in-frame clones only, minus some. The data hold around 270,000 clones, with about three fifths observed a single time. Treatment specified: oral pan-JAK inhibitor, 5-10 mg twice daily. This sample comprised CD4+ T cells sorted from blood, obtained at week 24, from a patient treated with tofacitinib. Every receptor here comes from a human donor with alopecia areata.

V gene TRBV7-3 combines with J gene TRBJ1-2, with D possibly TRBD1 on 6 matching bases. Germline-derived CDR1 and CDR2 are SGHTA and FQGTGA. V lost 5 bases, J lost 3 bases, and 10 bases lay in between. CDR3 size: 13 residues. CDR3: CASSQQGYYGYTF. CDR3 sequence (DNA): TGTGCCAGCAGCCAACAGGGTTACTATGGCTACACCTTC.

The CDR3 spells CAFGWEQFF. The DNA for the CDR3 is TGTGCCTTTGGCTGGGAGCAGTTCTTC. V is TRBV7-9 and J is TRBJ2-1; no definite D call. The CDR3 is made up of 9 amino acids. V dropped 11 bases and J dropped 10 bases, with 9 bases sitting between them. Germline values: CDR1 SEHNR, CDR2 FQNEAQ (reference sequence).

This clone was counted between two and nine times. This rearrangement joins TRBV14 to TRBJ2-5, with D perhaps given as TRBD1 or TRBD2 (6 bases each). The V gene's germline CDR1 is SGHDN and CDR2 FVKESK. This CDR3 is 17 amino acids long. The V and J ends lost 0 bases and 7 bases respectively, with 21 bases between them. DNA for the CDR3: TGTGCCAGCAGCCAAGATCCCACAGGGAGGCGAAAAGTGACCCAGTACTTC. It codes for CASSQDPTGRRKVTQYF. The full variable domain, with the rest looked up from reference TRBV14 and TRBJ2-5, is EAGVTQFPSHSVIEKGQTVTLRCDPISGHDNLYWYRRVMGKEIKFLLHFVKESKQDESGMPNNRFLAERTGGTYSTLKVQPAELEDSGVYFCASSQDPTGRRKVTQYFGPGTRLLVL.

This chain uses TRBV7-2 with TRBJ1-5; D possibly corresponds to TRBD1 (6 bases). The V and J ends lost 4 bases and 6 bases respectively, with 16 bases between them. The CDR3 loop spans 15 amino acids. Germline CDR1 reads SGHTA; CDR2 reads FQGNSA. CDR3 bases: TGTGCCAGCAGCTACTTGACGGGAGGGGGTCAGCCCCAGCATTTT. As protein: CASSYLTGGGQPQHF. Looking up the rest from reference TRBV7-2 and TRBJ1-5 gives the full variable domain: GAGVSQSPSNKVTEKGKDVELRCDPISGHTALYWYRQSLGQGLEFLIYFQGNSAPDKSGLPSDRFSAERTGGSVSTLTIQRTQQEDSAVYLCASSYLTGGGQPQHFGDGTRLSIL.

This clone has more than one count but fewer than ten. The chain uses TRBV7-9 and TRBJ1-4; tentatively, D is TRBD1 (6 bases). Trimming removed 4 bases at V and 7 bases at J, with 16 bases between. CDR3 length: 15 residues. Germline assignment: CDR1 SEHNR and CDR2 FQNEAQ (reference sequence). The CDR3 sequence is CASSSPNREREKLFF. Written as DNA, the CDR3 is TGTGCCAGCAGCTCCCCGAACAGGGAGCGTGAAAAACTGTTTTTT. The variable domain in full, completed from reference TRBV7-9 and TRBJ1-4, reads DTGVSQNPRHKITKRGQNVTFRCDPISEHNRLYWYRQTLGQGPEFLTYFQNEAQLEKSRLLSDRFSAERPKGSFSTLEIQRTEQGDSAMYLCASSSPNREREKLFFGSGTQLSVL.

The rearrangement links TRBV5-1 to TRBJ2-2, with TRBD2 matching 9 bases. Germline V CDR1 and CDR2: SGHRS, YFSETQ. Trimming cost V 4 bases and J 4 bases; bases outside gene matches: 5. This CDR3 is 15 amino acids long. CDR3 coding DNA: TGCGCCAGCAGCGAGGCTAGCGGGGCCACCGGGGAGCTGTTTTTT. Translation gives CASSEASGATGELFF.

This chain links TRBV12-5 with TRBJ2-5; 7 bases map to TRBD1. V lost 3 bases, J lost 1 base, and 2 bases stayed unmatched. The CDR3 is 14 residues long. Per germline, CDR1 LGHNT and CDR2 FRNRAP. The CDR3 DNA sequence: TGTGCTAGTGGTTTTGGGACAGCCCAAGAGACCCAGTACTTC. Amino acid sequence: CASGFGTAQETQYF. The complete variable domain, with remaining parts taken from reference TRBV12-5 and TRBJ2-5, reads DARVTQTPRHKVTEMGQEVTMRCQPILGHNTVFWYRQTMMQGLELLAYFRNRAPLDDSGMPKDRFSAEMPDATLATLKIQPSEPRDSAVYFCASGFGTAQETQYFGPGTRLLVL.

This clone was picked up many times. The chain has TRBV27 and TRBJ1-4, with TRBD1 matching over 8 bases. Unmatched junction bases numbered 8, after V lost 3 bases and J lost 8 bases. Germline V lookup: CDR1 MNHEY, CDR2 SMNVEV (reference sequence). This CDR3 comprises 15 residues. The CDR3 here is CASSFRSGGREKLFF. Here the CDR3 DNA reads TGTGCCAGCAGTTTTCGATCAGGGGGCAGGGAAAAACTGTTTTTT.